The text below deals with one T cell receptor (beta chain). This receptor's antigen is unknown. Within one base of it there is no much larger clone, and no base qualities were kept. This sample was included in a study of T cell responses to AZD1222 COVID-19 vaccine (dated by TCRdb to 2020 to 2023). Looking at the study overall: AZD1222 recipients whose second dose came at about 4 weeks and those whose second dose came at about 12 weeks were combined into one group, since spike-specific TCR depth and breadth did not differ between the two schedules. TCR sequencing was performed for about 250 trial participants, of whom about 200 were given two doses of AZD1222 and approximately 26 were given two doses of MenACWY control vaccine. Trial participants were enrolled into age subgroups of 18-55, 56-69 and 70-plus years, which contained around 140, 26 and 57 TCR-sequenced participants, respectively.

The full study reports these points: Because no day 14 peak-response samples were available, the repertoires could be characterized only after the peak T cell response. Participants were mostly white British, with more females than males. The authors suggested clonal diversity may have been underestimated. In the small 56-69-year group, the increase in depth fell short of significance, most likely because of low power. CD4 TCRs associated with the vaccine covered the entire spike protein, and the dominant responses were in regions 160-218 and 743-854. After two AZD1222 doses, spike-specific TCR breadth and depth were significantly higher than at day 0 and than in MenACWY recipients. Conclusions about previously exposed vaccinees are limited, since just six AZD1222 recipients were seropositive for SARS-CoV-2 at baseline. Nearly half of unique spike-specific TCRs reportedly recognized epitopes outside regions mutated in the B.1.351 and B.1.1.7 variants.

The time point label for this specimen denotes: baseline before first vaccination. Vaccinee samples were obtained from the UK trials COV001 and COV002, which included a single-blind randomized controlled phase 2/3 trial of AZD1222 (ChAdOx1 nCoV-19) in healthy adults. Trial participant PBMC samples were collected at day 0 and day 28 after the second dose for TCRbeta chain sequencing. The CDR3 regions of human TCRbeta chains were analyzed by immunosequencing. The paper's processing steps were these. TCRs in the repertoires were compared against a reference library of SARS-CoV-2-specific TCRs that had been generated with the MIRA antigen-specificity platform. Breadth was defined as the fraction of unique TCRs that were SARS-CoV-2-associated, and depth was defined as the fraction of total T cells that were SARS-CoV-2-associated. Using the MIRA data, every spike-specific TCR was mapped to the spike region that the TCR reacted to and assigned to either a CD4 or a CD8 class. Log10-transformed breadth and depth values were compared by one-way ANOVA with Sidak's multiple comparisons tests. TCRdb's version of the immuneACCESS table is confined to in-frame rearrangements and falls short of the full clone set. An unresolved V gene accounts for under half of the shortfall where checked; the remainder is of unknown origin. Clonal size and the V and J genes are those of that table, whereas D and trimming came from the DNA. The sample records over 120,000 clones, over 85% of which are singletons. The leading ten clones occupy less than 6.5% of the sample.

Here the sequenced sample was peripheral blood, taken on day 0 of AZD1222 vaccination. The source of this sequence is an adult in good health.

The nucleotide sequence reads TGTGCCAGCAGCTTAGTGAAACCCCCGCGTGCGTCCTACAATGAGCAGTTCTTC. Translated, this gives CASSLVKPPRASYNEQFF. The chain is made from TRBV11-2 and TRBJ2-1, with no reliable assignment of the D segment. V and J lose 1 base and 1 base, and a span of 17 bases separates them. From its cysteine to its phenylalanine, the CDR3 spans 18 amino acids. Only the CDR3 part of the read is kept: 54 bases, read in frame from the first base. The germline V gene gives CDR1 as SGHAT and CDR2 as FQNNGV. The CDR3, completed at both ends by the reference TRBV11-2 and TRBJ2-1 genes, gives the full variable domain EAGVAQSPRYKIIEKRQSVAFWCNPISGHATLYWYQQILGQGPKLLIQFQNNGVVDDSQLPKDRFSAERLKGVDSTLKIQPAKLEDSAVYLCASSLVKPPRASYNEQFFGPGTRLTVL.